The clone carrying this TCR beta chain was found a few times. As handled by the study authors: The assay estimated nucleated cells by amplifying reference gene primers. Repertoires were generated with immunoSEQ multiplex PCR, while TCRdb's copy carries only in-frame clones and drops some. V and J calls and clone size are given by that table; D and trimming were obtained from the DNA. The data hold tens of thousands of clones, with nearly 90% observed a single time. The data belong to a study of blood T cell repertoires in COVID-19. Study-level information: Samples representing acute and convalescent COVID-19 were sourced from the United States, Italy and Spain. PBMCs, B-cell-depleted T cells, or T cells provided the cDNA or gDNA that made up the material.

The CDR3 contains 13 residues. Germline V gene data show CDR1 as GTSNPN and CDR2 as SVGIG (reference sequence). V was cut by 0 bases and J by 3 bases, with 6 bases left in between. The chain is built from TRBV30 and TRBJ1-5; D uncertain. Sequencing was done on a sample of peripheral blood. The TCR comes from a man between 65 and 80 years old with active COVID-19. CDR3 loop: CAWSVQLNQPQHF. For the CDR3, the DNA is TGTGCCTGGAGTGTACAGCTCAATCAGCCCCAGCATTTT.